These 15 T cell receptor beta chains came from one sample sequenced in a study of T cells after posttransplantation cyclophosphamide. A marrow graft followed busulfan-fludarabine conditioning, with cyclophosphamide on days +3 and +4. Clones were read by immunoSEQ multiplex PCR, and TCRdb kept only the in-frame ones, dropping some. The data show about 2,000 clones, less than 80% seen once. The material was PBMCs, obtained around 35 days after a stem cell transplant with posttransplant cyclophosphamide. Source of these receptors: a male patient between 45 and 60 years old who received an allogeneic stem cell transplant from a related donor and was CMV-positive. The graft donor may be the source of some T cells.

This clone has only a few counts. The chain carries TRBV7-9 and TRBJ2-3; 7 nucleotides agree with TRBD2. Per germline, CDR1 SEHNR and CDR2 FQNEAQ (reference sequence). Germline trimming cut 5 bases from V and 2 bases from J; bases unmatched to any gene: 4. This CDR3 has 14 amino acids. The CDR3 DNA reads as TGTGCCAGCAGCGCCCGGGACTACACAGATACGCAGTATTTT. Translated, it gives CASSARDYTDTQYF.

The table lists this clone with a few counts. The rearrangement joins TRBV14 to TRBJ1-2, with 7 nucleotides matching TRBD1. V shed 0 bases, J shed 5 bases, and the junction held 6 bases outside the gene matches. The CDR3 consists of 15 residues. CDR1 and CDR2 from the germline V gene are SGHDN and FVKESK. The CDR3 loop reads CASSQEYGTAYGYTF. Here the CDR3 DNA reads TGTGCCAGCAGCCAAGAATACGGGACAGCATATGGCTACACCTTC. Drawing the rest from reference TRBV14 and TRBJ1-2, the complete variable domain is EAGVTQFPSHSVIEKGQTVTLRCDPISGHDNLYWYRRVMGKEIKFLLHFVKESKQDESGMPNNRFLAERTGGTYSTLKVQPAELEDSGVYFCASSQEYGTAYGYTFGSGTRLTVV.

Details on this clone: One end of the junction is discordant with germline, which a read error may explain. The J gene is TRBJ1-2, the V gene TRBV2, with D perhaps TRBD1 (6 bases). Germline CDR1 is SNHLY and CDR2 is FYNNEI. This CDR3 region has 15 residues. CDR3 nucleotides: TGTGCCAACAGTGAAGCGACAGGCAATAACTATGGCTACACCTTC. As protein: CANSEATGNNYGYTF.

The CDR3 DNA sequence: TGCGCCAGCAGACGCGGACAGGGACTATACAATGAGCAGTTCTTC. Amino acids: CASRRGQGLYNEQFF. V usage is TRBV4-1 and J usage is TRBJ2-1, with D possibly TRBD1 on 8 matching bases. Between the trimmed V and J ends, which lost 6 bases and 4 bases, there was a span of 16 bases. Germline CDR1 MGHRA, CDR2 YSYEKL. The CDR3 loop spans 15 amino acids.

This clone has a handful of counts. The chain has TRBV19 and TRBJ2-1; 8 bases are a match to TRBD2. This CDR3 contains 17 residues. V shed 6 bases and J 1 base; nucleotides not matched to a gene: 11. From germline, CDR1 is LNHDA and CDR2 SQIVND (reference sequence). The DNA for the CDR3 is TGTGCCAGTAGCTGGTTACTAGCGGACCTTTCCTACAATGAGCAGTTCTTC. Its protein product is CASSWLLADLSYNEQFF. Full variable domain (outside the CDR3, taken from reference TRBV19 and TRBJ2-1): DGGITQSPKYLFRKEGQNVTLSCEQNLNHDAMYWYRQDPGQGLRLIYYSQIVNDFQKGDIAEGYSVSREKKESFPLTVTSAQKNPTAFYLCASSWLLADLSYNEQFFGPGTRLTVL.

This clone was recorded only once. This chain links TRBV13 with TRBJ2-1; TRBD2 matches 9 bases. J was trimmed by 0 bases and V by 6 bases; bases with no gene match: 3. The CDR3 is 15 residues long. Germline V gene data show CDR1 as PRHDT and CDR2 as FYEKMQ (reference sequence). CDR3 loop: CASSPSGVSYNEQFF. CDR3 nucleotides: TGTGCCAGCAGTCCTAGCGGGGTCTCCTACAATGAGCAGTTCTTC.

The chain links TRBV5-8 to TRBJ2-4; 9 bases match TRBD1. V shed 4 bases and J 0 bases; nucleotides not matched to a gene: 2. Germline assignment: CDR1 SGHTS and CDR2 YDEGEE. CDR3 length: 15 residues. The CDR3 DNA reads TGTGCCAGCAGCCGACAGGGGGGAGCCAAAAACATTCAGTACTTC. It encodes CASSRQGGAKNIQYF.

The CDR3 DNA reads TGTGCCAGTAGTACCGAGTCCTGGGGACAGGGATCCTATGGCTACACCTTC. Translated, it gives CASSTESWGQGSYGYTF. The chain is built from TRBV19 and TRBJ1-2; 9 bases line up with TRBD1. The CDR3 loop spans 17 amino acids. The V and J ends lost 4 bases and 4 bases, in that order; junction bases with no gene match: 13. Germline V gene sequence: CDR1 LNHDA, CDR2 SQIVND (reference sequence).

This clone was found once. The CDR3: CASSYRGDRELYEQYF. DNA for the CDR3: TGTGCCAGCAGTTACAGGGGGGACAGGGAGTTATACGAGCAGTACTTC. The rearrangement links TRBV6-6 to TRBJ2-7; 9 nucleotides line up with TRBD1. The V gene end was trimmed by 2 bases and the J gene end by 4 bases; junction bases not matched to a gene: 9. The length of the CDR3 is 16 residues. CDR1 is MNHNY and CDR2 is SVGAGI in the germline V gene (reference sequence).

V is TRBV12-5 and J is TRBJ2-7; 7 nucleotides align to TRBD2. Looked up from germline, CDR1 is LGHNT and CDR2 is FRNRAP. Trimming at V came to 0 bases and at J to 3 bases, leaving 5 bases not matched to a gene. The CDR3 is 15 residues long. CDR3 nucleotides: TGTGCTAGTGGTTTGGTAATCAGCGGGGACTACGAGCAGTACTTC. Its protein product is CASGLVISGDYEQYF.

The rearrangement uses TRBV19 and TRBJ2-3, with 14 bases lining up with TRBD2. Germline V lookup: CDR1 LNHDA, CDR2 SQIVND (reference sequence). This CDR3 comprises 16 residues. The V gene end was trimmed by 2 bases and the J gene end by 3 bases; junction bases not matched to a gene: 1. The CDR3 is CASSIRTSGRTDTQYF. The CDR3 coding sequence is TGTGCCAGTAGTATAAGGACTAGCGGGAGGACAGATACGCAGTATTTT.

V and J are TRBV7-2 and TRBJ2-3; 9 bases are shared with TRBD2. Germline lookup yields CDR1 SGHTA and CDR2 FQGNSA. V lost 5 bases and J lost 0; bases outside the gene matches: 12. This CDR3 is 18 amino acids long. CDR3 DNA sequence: TGTGCCAGCAGCCAACATCGACTAGCGGCCCTTAGCACAGATACGCAGTATTTT. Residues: CASSQHRLAALSTDTQYF.

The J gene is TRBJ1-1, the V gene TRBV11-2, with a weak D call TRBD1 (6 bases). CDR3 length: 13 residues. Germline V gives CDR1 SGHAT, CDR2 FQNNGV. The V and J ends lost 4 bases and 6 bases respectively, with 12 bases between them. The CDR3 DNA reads TGTGCCAGCAGCTCGGCTCGGACAGCTGAAGCTTTCTTT. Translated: CASSSARTAEAFF.

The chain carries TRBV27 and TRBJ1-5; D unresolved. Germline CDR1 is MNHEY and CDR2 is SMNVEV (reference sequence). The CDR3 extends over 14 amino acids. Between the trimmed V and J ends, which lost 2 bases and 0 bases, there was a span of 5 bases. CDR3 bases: TGTGCCAGCAGTTTAATCAATAGCAATCAGCCCCAGCATTTT. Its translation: CASSLINSNQPQHF.

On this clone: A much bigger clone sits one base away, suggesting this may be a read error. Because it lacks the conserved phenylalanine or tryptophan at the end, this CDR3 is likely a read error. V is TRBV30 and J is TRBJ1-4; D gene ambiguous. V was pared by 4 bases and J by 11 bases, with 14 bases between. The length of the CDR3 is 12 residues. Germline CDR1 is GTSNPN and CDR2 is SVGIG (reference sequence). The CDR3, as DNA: TGTGCCTGGAACAGTCCCACCGGTAAACTGTTTTCT. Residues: CAWNSPTGKLFS.